The entry below gives a single TCR beta chain sequence along with its context. The CDR3 contains 15 residues. V lost 2 bases, J lost 5 bases, and 2 bases stayed unmatched. Sequencing of TCR beta was performed on blood CD8+ T cells and on blood CD4+ T cells. The data were taken from a study of CD8 T cells in Susac syndrome. A quantity of about 0.5 to 1 ug RNA underwent reverse transcription using random hexamers. TCR beta CDR3 was amplified by immunoSEQ covering 54 Vbeta and 13 Jbeta. TCRdb re-derived calls from the immunoSEQ multiplex PCR reads in MiXCR, one entry per CDR3 protein. There are around 130,000 distinct CDR3 sequences in the sample; about 95% occur only once, and 0.095% to 0.14% lies in the top ten.

The receptor's source is a human donor with multiple sclerosis. The sample comprised CD4+ T cells from PBMCs. V and J are TRBV12-3 or TRBV12-4 and TRBJ1-6; 8 nucleotides align to TRBD1. CDR3 loop: CASSLRQGNNSPLHF. CDR3 nucleotide sequence: TGTGCCAGCAGTTTAAGACAGGGGAATAATTCACCCCTCCACTTT.